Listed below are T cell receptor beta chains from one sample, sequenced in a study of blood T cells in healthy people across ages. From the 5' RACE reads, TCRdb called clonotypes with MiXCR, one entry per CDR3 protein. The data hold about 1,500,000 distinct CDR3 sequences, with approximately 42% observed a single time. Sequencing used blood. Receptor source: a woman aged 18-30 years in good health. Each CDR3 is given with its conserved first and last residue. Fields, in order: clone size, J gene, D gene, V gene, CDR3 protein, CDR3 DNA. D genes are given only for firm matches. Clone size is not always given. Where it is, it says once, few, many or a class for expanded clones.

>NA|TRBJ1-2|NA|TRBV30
CAWSDRGYTF
TGTGCCTGGAGTGATAGGGGCTACACCTTC
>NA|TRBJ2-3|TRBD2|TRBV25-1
CASRASGGKDTQYF
TGTGCCAGCAGGGCTAGCGGGGGGAAAGATACGCAGTATTTT
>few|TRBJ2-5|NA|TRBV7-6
CASSIPQASVQETQYF
TGTGCCAGCAGCATACCACAGGCCAGCGTCCAAGAGACCCAGTACTTC
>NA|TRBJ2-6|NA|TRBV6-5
CASSYGHQGSGANVLTF
TGTGCCAGCAGTTACGGGCACCAGGGTTCTGGGGCCAACGTCCTGACTTTC
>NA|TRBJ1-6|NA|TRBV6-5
CASSNRMNNSPLHF
TGTGCCAGCAGTAACAGGATGAATAATTCACCCCTCCACTTT
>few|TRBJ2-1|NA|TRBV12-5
CASGLDSTKQFF
TGTGCTAGTGGTTTGGACAGCACCAAGCAGTTCTTC
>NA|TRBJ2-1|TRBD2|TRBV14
CASSSPTSGLREQFF
TGTGCCAGCAGCAGTCCGACTAGCGGGCTCCGTGAGCAGTTCTTC
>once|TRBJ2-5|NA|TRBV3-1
CASSRASPVETQYF
TGTGCCAGCAGCCGTGCGAGCCCAGTGGAGACCCAGTACTTC
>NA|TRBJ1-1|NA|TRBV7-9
CASSKGEAPSTEAFF
TGTGCCAGCAGCAAAGGGGAGGCCCCGAGCACTGAAGCTTTCTTT
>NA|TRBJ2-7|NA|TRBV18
CASSALVGSTSEQYF
TGTGCCAGCTCAGCCCTTGTCGGGTCAACCTCCGAGCAGTACTTC
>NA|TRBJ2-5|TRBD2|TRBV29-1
CSVYLAGSPETQYF
TGCAGCGTTTATCTAGCGGGGTCCCCAGAGACCCAGTACTTC
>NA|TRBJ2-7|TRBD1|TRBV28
CASSLPGTGDSSYEQYF
TGTGCCAGCAGTTTACCCGGGACAGGCGATAGCTCCTACGAGCAGTACTTC
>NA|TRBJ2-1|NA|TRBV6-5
CASSYSLWTEQFF
TGTGCCAGCAGTTACTCGCTATGGACCGAGCAGTTCTTC
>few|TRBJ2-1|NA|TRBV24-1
CATSDRSYNEQFF
TGTGCCACCTCTGACAGATCCTACAATGAGCAGTTCTTC
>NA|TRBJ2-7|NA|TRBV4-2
CASSQGGLLDEQYF
TGTGCCAGCAGCCAAGGGGGACTCTTGGACGAGCAGTACTTC
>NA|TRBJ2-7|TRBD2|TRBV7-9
CASSRPGTRSYEQYF
TGTGCCAGCAGCCGGCCAGGGACTAGGTCCTACGAGCAGTACTTC
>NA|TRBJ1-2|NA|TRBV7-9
CASSPDPLGYGYTF
TGTGCCAGCAGCCCGGACCCTCTGGGCTATGGCTACACCTTC
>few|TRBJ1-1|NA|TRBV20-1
CSARDGKQTNTEAFF
TGCAGTGCTAGAGATGGGAAACAGACGAACACTGAAGCTTTCTTT
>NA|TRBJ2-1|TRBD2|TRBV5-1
CASSSGTSGRPADDEQFF
TGCGCCAGCAGCTCCGGGACTAGCGGGAGGCCCGCCGACGATGAGCAGTTCTTC
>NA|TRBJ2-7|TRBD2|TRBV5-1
CASSLGRESSYNEQYF
TGCGCCAGCAGCTTGGGGCGGGAGAGCTCCTACAATGAGCAGTACTTC
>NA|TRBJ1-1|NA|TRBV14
CASRAMGLRTFF
TGTGCCAGCAGGGCCATGGGCCTCCGGACTTTCTTT
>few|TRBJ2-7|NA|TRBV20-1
CSARIPGAYEQYF
TGCAGTGCTAGGATCCCGGGCGCCTACGAGCAGTACTTC
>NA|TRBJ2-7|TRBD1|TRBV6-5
CASSRLGTGEYEQYF
TGTGCCAGCAGCCGGCTCGGGACAGGGGAATACGAGCAGTACTTC
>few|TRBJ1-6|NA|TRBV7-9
CASSEDGPNSPLHF
TGTGCCAGCAGCGAAGACGGACCGAATTCACCCCTCCACTTT
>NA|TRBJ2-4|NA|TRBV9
CASRVREQYF
TGTGCCAGCCGGGTGAGGGAGCAGTACTTC
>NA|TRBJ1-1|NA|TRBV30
CAWSVQLETEAFF
TGTGCCTGGAGTGTACAACTTGAGACCGAAGCTTTCTTT
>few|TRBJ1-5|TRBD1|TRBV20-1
CSARGGTDSNQPQHF
TGCAGTGCTAGGGGGGGGACAGATAGCAATCAGCCCCAGCATTTT
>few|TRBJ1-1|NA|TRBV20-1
CSAGTADRNTEAFF
TGCAGTGCGGGGACCGCTGATCGGAACACTGAAGCTTTCTTT
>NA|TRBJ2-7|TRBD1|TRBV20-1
CSVPGQSFYEQYF
TGCAGTGTCCCGGGACAGTCTTTCTACGAGCAGTACTTC
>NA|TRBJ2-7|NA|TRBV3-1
CASSQTGTGTYEQYF
TGTGCCAGCAGCCAAACCGGGACGGGGACCTACGAGCAGTACTTC
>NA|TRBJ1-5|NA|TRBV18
CASSPNSSYSNQPQHF
TGTGCCAGCTCACCGAACAGCTCGTATAGCAATCAGCCCCAGCATTTT
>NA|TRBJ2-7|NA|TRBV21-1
CASSKARVDRGLYNEQYF
TGTGCCAGCAGCAAAGCCCGGGTGGACAGGGGACTGTACAATGAGCAGTACTTC
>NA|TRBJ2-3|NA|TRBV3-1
CASSGRGKTDTQYF
TGTGCCAGCAGCGGGCGGGGAAAGACAGATACGCAGTATTTT
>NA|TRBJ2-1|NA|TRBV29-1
CSVEGTSWSYSEQFF
TGCAGCGTTGAGGGTACCTCATGGTCCTACAGTGAGCAGTTCTTC
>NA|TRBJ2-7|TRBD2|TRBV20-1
CSAAPSGRAIRSYEQYF
TGCAGTGCCGCCCCTAGCGGGAGGGCCATCCGGTCCTACGAGCAGTACTTC
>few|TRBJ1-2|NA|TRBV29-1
CSVEFYYDGHYGYTF
TGCAGCGTTGAGTTTTATTACGACGGTCACTATGGCTACACCTTC
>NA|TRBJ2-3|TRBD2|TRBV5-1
CASMWGGQLGTDTQYF
TGCGCCAGCATGTGGGGGGGTCAACTCGGCACAGATACGCAGTATTTT
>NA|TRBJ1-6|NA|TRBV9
CASSPRTGQGPLHF
TGTGCCAGCAGCCCCCGGACGGGCCAGGGACCCCTCCACTTT
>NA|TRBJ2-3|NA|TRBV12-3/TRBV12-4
CASSFARTPSTDTQYF
TGTGCCAGCAGTTTTGCGAGGACTCCGAGCACAGATACGCAGTATTTT
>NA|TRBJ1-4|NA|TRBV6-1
CASSARTPEGEKLFF
TGTGCCAGCAGCGCCCGGACACCCGAGGGAGAAAAACTGTTTTTT
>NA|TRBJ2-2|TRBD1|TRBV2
CASDYVQGDGGELFF
TGTGCCAGCGACTATGTCCAGGGGGACGGCGGGGAGCTGTTTTTT
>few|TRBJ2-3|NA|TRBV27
CASSLSGPRELYTDTQYF
TGTGCCAGCAGTTTATCCGGCCCACGGGAGTTGTACACAGATACGCAGTATTTT
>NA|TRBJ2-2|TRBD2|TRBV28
CASDGGDVSSGELFF
TGTGCCTCCGATGGGGGGGACGTAAGTTCCGGGGAGCTGTTTTTT
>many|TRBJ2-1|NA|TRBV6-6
CASSYSLELYNEQFF
TGTGCCAGCAGTTACTCTCTAGAATTGTACAATGAGCAGTTCTTC
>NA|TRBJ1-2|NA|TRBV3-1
CASSQVSGGGGYTF
TGTGCCAGCAGCCAAGTTTCCGGGGGCGGTGGCTACACCTTC